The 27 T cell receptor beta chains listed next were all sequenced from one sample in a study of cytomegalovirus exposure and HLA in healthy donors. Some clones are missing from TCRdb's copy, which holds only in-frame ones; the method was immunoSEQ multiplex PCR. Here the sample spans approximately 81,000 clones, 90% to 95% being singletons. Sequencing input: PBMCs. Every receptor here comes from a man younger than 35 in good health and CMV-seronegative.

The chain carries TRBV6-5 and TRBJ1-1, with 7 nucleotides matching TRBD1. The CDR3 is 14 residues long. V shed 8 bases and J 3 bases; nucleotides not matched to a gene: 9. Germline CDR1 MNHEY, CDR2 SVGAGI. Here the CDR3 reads CASGDGTAYTEAFF. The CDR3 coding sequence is TGTGCCAGCGGGGATGGGACAGCCTACACTGAAGCTTTCTTT.

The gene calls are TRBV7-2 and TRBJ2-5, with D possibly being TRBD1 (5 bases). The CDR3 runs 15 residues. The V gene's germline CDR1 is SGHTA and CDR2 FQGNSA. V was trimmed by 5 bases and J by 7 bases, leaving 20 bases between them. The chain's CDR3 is CASSPNYDRSATQYF. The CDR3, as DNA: TGTGCCAGCAGCCCGAATTATGACAGATCCGCGACCCAGTACTTC.

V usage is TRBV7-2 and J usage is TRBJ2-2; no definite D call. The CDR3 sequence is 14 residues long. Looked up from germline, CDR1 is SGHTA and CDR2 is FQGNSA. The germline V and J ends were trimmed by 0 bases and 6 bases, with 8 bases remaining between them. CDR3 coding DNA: TGTGCCAGCAGCTTAGCGCTGGCATCCGGGGAGCTGTTTTTT. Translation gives CASSLALASGELFF.

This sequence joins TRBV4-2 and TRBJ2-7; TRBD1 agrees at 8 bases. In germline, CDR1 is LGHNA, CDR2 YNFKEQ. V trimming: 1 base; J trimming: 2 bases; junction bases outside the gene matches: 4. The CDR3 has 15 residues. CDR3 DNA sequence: TGTGCCAGCAGCCAAGGGGACAGGCAAACCTACGAGCAGTACTTC. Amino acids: CASSQGDRQTYEQYF.

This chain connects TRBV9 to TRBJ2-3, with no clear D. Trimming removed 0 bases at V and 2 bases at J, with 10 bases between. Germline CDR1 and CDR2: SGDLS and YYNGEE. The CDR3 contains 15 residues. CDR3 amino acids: CASSVGSRYTDTQYF. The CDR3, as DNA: TGTGCCAGCAGCGTAGGATCCCGGTACACAGATACGCAGTATTTT.

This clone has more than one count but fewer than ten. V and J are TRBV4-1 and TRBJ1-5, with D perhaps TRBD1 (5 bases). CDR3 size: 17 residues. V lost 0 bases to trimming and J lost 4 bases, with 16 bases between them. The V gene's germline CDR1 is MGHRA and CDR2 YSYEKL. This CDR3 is CASSQEFFGGPNQPQHF. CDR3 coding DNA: TGCGCCAGCAGCCAAGAATTCTTCGGGGGACCAAATCAGCCCCAGCATTTT.

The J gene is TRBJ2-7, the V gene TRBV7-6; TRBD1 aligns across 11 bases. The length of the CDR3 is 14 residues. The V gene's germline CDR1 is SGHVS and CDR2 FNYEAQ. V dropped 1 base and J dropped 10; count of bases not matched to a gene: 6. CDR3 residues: CASSLDGQGASQYF. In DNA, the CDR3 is TGTGCCAGCAGCTTAGACGGACAGGGGGCAAGTCAGTACTTC.

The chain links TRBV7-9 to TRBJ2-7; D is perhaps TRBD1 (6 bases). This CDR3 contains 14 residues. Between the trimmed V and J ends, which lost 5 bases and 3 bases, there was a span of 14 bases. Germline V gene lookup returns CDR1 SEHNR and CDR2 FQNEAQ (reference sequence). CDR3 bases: TGTGCCAGCAGCGGAATGAACAGGGTCTACGAGCAGTACTTC. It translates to CASSGMNRVYEQYF.

In DNA form, the CDR3 reads TGTGCCAGCAGCTTGGGGGTAGCGGGGGCCTCCTACGAGCAGTACTTC. Translation gives CASSLGVAGASYEQYF. The chain is built from TRBV5-4 and TRBJ2-7, with TRBD2 matching over 9 bases. With 0 bases clipped from V and 0 bases from J, the junction kept 4 bases outside the gene matches. The CDR3 is made up of 16 amino acids. CDR1 and CDR2 (germline): SGHNT, YYREEE (reference sequence).

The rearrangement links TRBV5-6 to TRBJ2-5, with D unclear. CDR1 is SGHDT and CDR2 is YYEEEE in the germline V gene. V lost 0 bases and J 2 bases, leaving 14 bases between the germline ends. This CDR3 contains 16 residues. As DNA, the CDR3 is TGTGCCAGCAGCTTGGCTACCTGGGCATCTCAAGAGACCCAGTACTTC. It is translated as CASSLATWASQETQYF.

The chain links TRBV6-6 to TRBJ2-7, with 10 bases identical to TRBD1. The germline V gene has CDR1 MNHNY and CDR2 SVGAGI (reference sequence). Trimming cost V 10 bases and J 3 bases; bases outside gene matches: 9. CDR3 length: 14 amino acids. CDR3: CATTGTGARYEQYF. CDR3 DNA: TGTGCCACAACCGGGACAGGGGCGCGCTACGAGCAGTACTTC.

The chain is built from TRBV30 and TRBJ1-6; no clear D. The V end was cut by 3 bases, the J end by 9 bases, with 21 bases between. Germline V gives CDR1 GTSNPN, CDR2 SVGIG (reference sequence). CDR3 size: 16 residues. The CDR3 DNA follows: TGTGCCTGGAGAGACTCGGCGAGGGCGGGTGGTTCACCCCTCCACTTT. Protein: CAWRDSARAGGSPLHF.

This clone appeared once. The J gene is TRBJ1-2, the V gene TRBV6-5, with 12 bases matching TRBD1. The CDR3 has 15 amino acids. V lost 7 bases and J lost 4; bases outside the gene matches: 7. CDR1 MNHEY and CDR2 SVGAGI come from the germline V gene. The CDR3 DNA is TGTGCCAGCACCTTGGGACAGGGGGCTTTCTATGGCTACACCTTC. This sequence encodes CASTLGQGAFYGYTF.

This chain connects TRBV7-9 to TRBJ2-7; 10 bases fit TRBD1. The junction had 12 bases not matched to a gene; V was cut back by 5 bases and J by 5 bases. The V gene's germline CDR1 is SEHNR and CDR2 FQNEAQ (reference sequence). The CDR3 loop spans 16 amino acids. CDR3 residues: CASSGSTAGTGDEQYF. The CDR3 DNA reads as TGTGCCAGCAGCGGATCCACCGCCGGGACAGGGGACGAGCAGTACTTC. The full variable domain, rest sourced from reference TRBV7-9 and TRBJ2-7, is DTGVSQNPRHKITKRGQNVTFRCDPISEHNRLYWYRQTLGQGPEFLTYFQNEAQLEKSRLLSDRFSAERPKGSFSTLEIQRTEQGDSAMYLCASSGSTAGTGDEQYFGPGTRLTVT.

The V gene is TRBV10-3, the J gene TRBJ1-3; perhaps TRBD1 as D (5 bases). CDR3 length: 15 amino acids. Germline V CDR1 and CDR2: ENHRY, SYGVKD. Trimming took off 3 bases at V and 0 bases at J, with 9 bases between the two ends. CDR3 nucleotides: TGTGCCATCAGTGAAGGGGCTAGCTCTGGAAACACCATATATTTT. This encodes CAISEGASSGNTIYF.

The CDR3 is CASSFGGYEKLFF. CDR3 nucleotide sequence: TGTGCCAGCAGCTTTGGGGGCTATGAAAAACTGTTTTTT. This sequence joins TRBV7-9 and TRBJ1-4; D is possibly TRBD1 (6 bases). Trimming took off 3 bases at V and 6 bases at J, with 8 bases between the two ends. CDR1 is SEHNR and CDR2 is FQNEAQ in the germline V gene (reference sequence). This CDR3 comprises 13 residues.

The CDR3 spells CASPGQGPYEQYF. The CDR3 nucleotides are TGTGCCAGCCCGGGACAGGGACCTTACGAGCAGTACTTC. The V and J genes are TRBV6-1 and TRBJ2-5; TRBD1 agrees at 9 bases. The J call is uncertain, as TRBJ2-7 better fits the DNA end. Germline CDR1 and CDR2: MNHNS and SASEGT. The CDR3 is 13 amino acids.

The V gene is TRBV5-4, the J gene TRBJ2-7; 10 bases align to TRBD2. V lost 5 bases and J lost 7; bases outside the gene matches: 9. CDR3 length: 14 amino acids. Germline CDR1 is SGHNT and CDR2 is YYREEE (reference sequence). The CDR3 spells CASSRTSGLVEQYF. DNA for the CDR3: TGTGCCAGCAGTCGGACTAGCGGCCTTGTGGAGCAGTACTTC.

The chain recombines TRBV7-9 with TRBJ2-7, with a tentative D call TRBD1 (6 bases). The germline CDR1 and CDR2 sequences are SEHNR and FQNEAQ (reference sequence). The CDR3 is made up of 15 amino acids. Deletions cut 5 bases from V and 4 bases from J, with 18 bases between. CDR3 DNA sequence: TGTGCCAGCAGCCCCTCAGGGGACCCTAGGTACGAGCAGTACTTC. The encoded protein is CASSPSGDPRYEQYF. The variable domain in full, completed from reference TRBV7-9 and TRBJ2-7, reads DTGVSQNPRHKITKRGQNVTFRCDPISEHNRLYWYRQTLGQGPEFLTYFQNEAQLEKSRLLSDRFSAERPKGSFSTLEIQRTEQGDSAMYLCASSPSGDPRYEQYFGPGTRLTVT.

The CDR3 reads CASSQVDIAVGNTIYF. The CDR3 bases are TGTGCCAGCAGCCAAGTTGACATTGCCGTTGGAAACACCATATATTTT. The rearrangement joins TRBV5-6 to TRBJ1-3, with D unresolved. Trimming removed 4 bases from V and 3 bases from J, with 17 bases in between. This CDR3 is 16 amino acids long. Per the germline V gene, CDR1 is SGHDT and CDR2 is YYEEEE.

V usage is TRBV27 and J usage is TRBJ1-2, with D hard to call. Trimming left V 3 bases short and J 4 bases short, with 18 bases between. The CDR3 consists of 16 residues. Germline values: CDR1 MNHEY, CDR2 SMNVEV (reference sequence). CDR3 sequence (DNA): TGTGCCAGCAGTTTCTATGTCCGCTCCAACCTCTATGGCTACACCTTC. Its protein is CASSFYVRSNLYGYTF.

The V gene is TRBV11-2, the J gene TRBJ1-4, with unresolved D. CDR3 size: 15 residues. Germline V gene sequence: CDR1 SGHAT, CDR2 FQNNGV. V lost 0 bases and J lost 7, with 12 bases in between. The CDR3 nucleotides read TGTGCCAGCAGCTTAGATCCCGGGGTGGGTGAAAAACTGTTTTTT. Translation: CASSLDPGVGEKLFF.

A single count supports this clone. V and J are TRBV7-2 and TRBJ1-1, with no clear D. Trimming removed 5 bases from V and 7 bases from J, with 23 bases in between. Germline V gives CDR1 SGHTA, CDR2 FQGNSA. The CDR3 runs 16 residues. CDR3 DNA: TGTGCCAGCAGCCCAAGAGTTAGATTGGCCGCTAGTGAAGCTTTCTTT. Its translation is CASSPRVRLAASEAFF.

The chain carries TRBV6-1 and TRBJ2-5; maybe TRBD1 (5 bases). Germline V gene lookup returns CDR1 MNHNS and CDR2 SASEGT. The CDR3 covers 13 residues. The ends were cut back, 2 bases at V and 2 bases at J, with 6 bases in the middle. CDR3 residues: CASSEQGQETQYF. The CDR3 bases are TGTGCCAGCAGTGAACAGGGTCAAGAGACCCAGTACTTC.

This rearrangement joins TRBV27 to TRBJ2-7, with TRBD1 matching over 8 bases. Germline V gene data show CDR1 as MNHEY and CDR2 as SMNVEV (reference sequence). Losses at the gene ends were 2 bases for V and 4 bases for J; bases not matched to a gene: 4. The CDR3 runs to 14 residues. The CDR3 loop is CASSLAGGQYEQYF. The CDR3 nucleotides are TGTGCCAGCAGTTTAGCAGGGGGCCAGTACGAGCAGTACTTC.

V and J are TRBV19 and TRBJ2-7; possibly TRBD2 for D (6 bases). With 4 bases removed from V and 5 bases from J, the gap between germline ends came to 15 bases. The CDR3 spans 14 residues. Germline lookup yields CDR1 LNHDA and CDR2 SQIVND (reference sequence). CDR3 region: CASSNSAGGDEQYF. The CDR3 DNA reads TGTGCCAGTAGTAATTCCGCCGGCGGGGACGAGCAGTACTTC.

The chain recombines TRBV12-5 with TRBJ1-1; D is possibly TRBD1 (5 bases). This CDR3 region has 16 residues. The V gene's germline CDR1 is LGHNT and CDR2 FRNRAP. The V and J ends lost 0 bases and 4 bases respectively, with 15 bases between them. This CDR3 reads CASGLVQGARGTEAFF. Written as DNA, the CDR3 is TGTGCTAGTGGTTTGGTACAAGGGGCGCGAGGCACTGAAGCTTTCTTT.